The present entry profiles one TCR beta chain with its context. This entry is derived from a study of blood T cell repertoires in COVID-19. Individuals drawn from 20 to 30 US areas were roughly 18 to 95 years old. Assignments of participants to cohorts depended upon their own reported clinical history. Profiled with immunoSEQ multiplex PCR; TCRdb holds only in-frame clones, not every one. The table lists a few hundred thousand clones, 90% of them singletons. The sequenced sample was PBMCs or T cells enriched from blood (not recorded which). This receptor was obtained from a man under 40 who had been exposed to COVID-19.

The chain's CDR3 is CASSREVNTEAFF. The CDR3 bases are TGCGCCAGCAGCAGGGAGGTAAACACTGAAGCTTTCTTT. The chain is built from TRBV10-2 and TRBJ1-1; possibly TRBD1 for D (5 bases). With 6 bases removed from V and 2 bases from J, the gap between germline ends came to 10 bases. CDR1 and CDR2 (germline): WSHSY, SAAADI. There are 13 residues in the CDR3.